The TCR beta chain described here comes from a study of blood T cell repertoires in COVID-19 (dated by TCRdb to about 2020). Background for the entire study: Samples covering the acute and convalescent phases of COVID-19 were provided by collaborators in the United States, Italy and Spain. The material from the prospective study consisted of cDNA or gDNA derived from T cells, B-cell-depleted T cells, or PBMCs. Deeply sampled blood TCRbeta repertoires from subjects exposed to, actively infected with, or recovered from COVID-19 were included in the dataset. A freely available public database, intended as a resource for researchers studying the immune response to SARS-CoV-2, is where the repertoires were released. Samples came from the ongoing ImmuneRACE study (first 160 participants) plus 1,254 subjects from 6 global collaborators. Sample metadata almost always included a de-identified subject ID, COVID-19 status, age in years and sex. Where HLA class I and class II types were available, the types were taken from metadata supplied by the sample provider, not from assay-based typing.

V loses 3 bases of germline sequence and J loses 2 bases, and the interval between the two ends is 11 bases. From the cysteine up to the phenylalanine, the CDR3 has a length of 14 residues. The kept DNA is CDR3 alone, 42 bases in frame from the first base. Reading the germline V gene (reference sequence) gives CDR1 MNHEY and CDR2 SMNVEV. TCRbeta CDR3 regions were amplified from genomic DNA using the immunoSEQ Assay, a bias-controlled multiplex PCR. The paper's processing steps were these. Within the assay, amplification of reference gene primers was used to estimate how many nucleated cells each sample contained. Sequence reads were collapsed and filtered to measure the absolute abundance of every unique TCRbeta CDR3 rearrangement. For each sample, productive Simpson clonality was calculated as the square root of Simpson's diversity index over productive rearrangements. The table comes from immuneACCESS by way of TCRdb, which keeps in-frame sequences with V and J called. Part of the clones is missing from these tables; in studies checked, under half for an unresolved V gene and the rest for unknown reasons. From that table come the V and J calls and clone size; the DNA was used to work out D and trimming. The sample table lists about 120,000 clones, 70% to 80% of them with a count of one. The ten largest make up roughly 4% of the sample.

Overall study results and their limits: The amount of clinical and demographic metadata varied by source and participant and was provided uncurated.

Concerning this clone: This receptor's antigen is unknown. Base quality data are lacking; no much larger clone is found one base away.

Each collaborating institution followed its own protocols to collect whole blood in K2EDTA tubes. For TCRbeta analysis, collaborators shipped samples as frozen whole blood, isolated PBMCs, or DNA extracted from either of those sample types. In this chain, TRBV27 is recombined with TRBJ2-7, and possibly TRBD1, on 6 matching bases. The sequence came from a woman at least 80 years old with acute or convalescent COVID-19. Sequenced input: peripheral blood. The sequenced DNA is TGTGCCAGCAGTTTTCGAGAGGGGGCCTACGAGCAGTACTTC. This gives the protein CASSFREGAYEQYF.